The 21 T cell receptor beta chains presented below share a single source sample, sequenced in a study of CD8+ T cells in alopecia areata. Treatment indicated: oral pan-JAK inhibitor, 5-10 mg twice daily. Reverse transcription of extracted RNA yielded cDNA, which provided the sequencing template. Sequencing was performed with immunoSEQ multiplex PCR; in TCRdb, only in-frame clones are kept and a portion is missing. Among 150,000 to 200,000 clones listed, about 60% were seen once. Sequenced here: CD8+ T cells sorted from blood, sampled at week 24, from a patient treated with tofacitinib. Receptors were obtained from a human donor with alopecia areata.

The chain joins TRBV27 to TRBJ2-2; possible D gene TRBD1, 7 bases. V dropped 7 bases and J dropped 6 bases, with 21 bases sitting between them. The germline V gene encodes CDR1 MNHEY and CDR2 SMNVEV (reference sequence). CDR3 length equals 16 residues. The CDR3 protein is CASTQARQGGSGELFF. In DNA, the CDR3 is TGTGCCAGCACGCAAGCCCGCCAGGGGGGTTCCGGGGAGCTGTTTTTT.

This clone has just a few counts. CDR3 region: CASSSRGNTIYF. The CDR3 DNA reads as TGTGCCAGCAGCTCCCGGGGAAACACCATATATTTT. V gene TRBV7-8 combines with J gene TRBJ1-3; D not resolved. Trimming shortened V by 4 bases and J by 4 bases, and 5 bases separated the two germline ends. The germline V gene encodes CDR1 SGHVS and CDR2 FQNEAQ. CDR3 size: 12 residues.

The V gene is TRBV30, the J gene TRBJ1-5; D perhaps matches TRBD1 (5 bases). V lost 5 bases to trimming and J lost 1 base, with 18 bases between them. Germline V gives CDR1 GTSNPN, CDR2 SVGIG (reference sequence). CDR3 length: 16 residues. The CDR3 DNA follows: TGTGCCTGGCAATCCGGCCACGGGGGAAGCAATCAGCCCCAGCATTTT. Protein sequence: CAWQSGHGGSNQPQHF.

Here the CDR3 DNA reads TGTGCCAGCAGTTACTTTGGAAGCGAGCAGTACTTC. The encoded protein is CASSYFGSEQYF. The V gene is TRBV6-6, the J gene TRBJ2-7, with D unresolved. V lost 1 base to trimming and J lost 6 bases, with 7 bases between them. Germline CDR1 MNHNY, CDR2 SVGAGI (reference sequence). This CDR3 region has 12 residues.

This chain uses TRBV2 with TRBJ2-3, with TRBD2 matching 10 bases. Per the germline V gene, CDR1 is SNHLY and CDR2 is FYNNEI. V dropped 6 bases and J dropped 3; count of bases not matched to a gene: 15. This CDR3 has 18 residues. CDR3 DNA sequence: TGTGCCAGCAGACCCAGCGGGGGGGCGATTCCCCCTACAGATACGCAGTATTTT. Its protein product is CASRPSGGAIPPTDTQYF.

This clone showed up just a few times. V gene TRBV5-6 combines with J gene TRBJ2-7; unclear D gene. The CDR3 length is 12 residues. V was pared by 2 bases and J by 4 bases, with 7 bases between. Germline V gene lookup returns CDR1 SGHDT and CDR2 YYEEEE. The DNA for the CDR3 is TGTGCCAGCAGCTTCCGCGAATACGAGCAGTACTTC. It translates to CASSFREYEQYF.

A few counts support this clone. The chain uses TRBV9 and TRBJ1-1; a possible D gene is TRBD1 (6 bases). The CDR3 consists of 13 residues. V dropped 5 bases and J dropped 4 bases, with 12 bases sitting between them. The V gene's germline CDR1 is SGDLS and CDR2 YYNGEE. The CDR3 DNA is TGTGCCAGCAGACCACAGGGTTCCACTGAAGCTTTCTTT. Protein product: CASRPQGSTEAFF.

This clone has just a few counts. The chain carries TRBV29-1 and TRBJ1-4; D is ambiguous. Trimming pared 7 bases from V and 8 bases from J, leaving 11 bases between. Germline V CDR1 and CDR2: SQVTM, ANQGSEA. The CDR3 extends over 11 amino acids. CDR3 in amino acids: CSAIRGEKLFF. CDR3 bases: TGCAGCGCAATACGTGGCGAAAAACTGTTTTTT.

This clone occurred a few times. The chain employs TRBV6-5 and TRBJ2-7, with TRBD2 identical over 7 bases. CDR3 length equals 14 residues. Germline lookup yields CDR1 MNHEY and CDR2 SVGAGI. The V segment lost 6 bases and the J segment 3 bases; nucleotides outside the gene matches: 8. DNA of the CDR3: TGTGCCAGCAGGTTGGGGTCGGGAGGCTACGAGCAGTACTTC. It specifies CASRLGSGGYEQYF.

The J gene is TRBJ2-7, the V gene TRBV30; possible D gene TRBD2, 6 bases. The V gene's germline CDR1 is GTSNPN and CDR2 SVGIG (reference sequence). This CDR3 spans 15 amino acids. V was shortened by 5 bases and J by 0 bases, with 17 bases between the two germline ends. DNA of the CDR3: TGTGCCTGGGGAGGAGGGACCCAGAGCTCCTACGAGCAGTACTTC. This gives the protein CAWGGGTQSSYEQYF.

Only a few counts were recorded for this clone. The rearrangement joins TRBV4-1 to TRBJ2-5; possibly TRBD2 for D (6 bases). Per germline, CDR1 MGHRA and CDR2 YSYEKL. This CDR3 spans 15 amino acids. The ends were cut back, 3 bases at V and 5 bases at J, with 16 bases in the middle. CDR3: CASSHGAGTGETQYF. In nucleotides, the CDR3 is TGCGCCAGCAGCCACGGTGCGGGGACGGGGGAGACCCAGTACTTC.

The chain has TRBV29-1 and TRBJ1-2; possibly TRBD1 for D (5 bases). The CDR3 runs 11 residues. The germline gives CDR1 SQVTM, CDR2 ANQGSEA. Trimming removed 5 bases at V and 4 bases at J, with 8 bases between. The CDR3 bases are TGCAGCGTTCGGGACCCCTATGGCTACACCTTC. Translating it yields CSVRDPYGYTF. Full variable domain (rest looked up from reference TRBV29-1 and TRBJ1-2): SAVISQKPSRDICQRGTSLTIQCQVDSQVTMMFWYRQQPGQSLTLIATANQGSEATYESGFVIDKFPISRPNLTFSTLTVSNMSPEDSSIYLCSVRDPYGYTFGSGTRLTVV.

A note on this clone: Just one base apart from a much larger clone, this may be a read error. The chain is built from TRBV13 and TRBJ2-3; D unclear. The V end was cut by 5 bases, the J end by 2 bases, with 2 bases between. CDR1 and CDR2 from the germline V gene are PRHDT and FYEKMQ (reference sequence). CDR3 length equals 11 residues. The CDR3 bases are TGTGCCAGCAGCGACACAGATACGCAGTATTTT. This sequence encodes CASSDTDTQYF.

The gene calls are TRBV7-9 and TRBJ2-3; D is unclear. Trimming stripped 5 bases from V and 2 bases from J, with 11 bases between. This CDR3 has 14 residues. Germline CDR1 SEHNR, CDR2 FQNEAQ (reference sequence). CDR3 DNA: TGTGCCAGCAGCGAATTTTCGGACACAGATACGCAGTATTTT. Protein product: CASSEFSDTDTQYF.

V is TRBV29-1 and J is TRBJ1-3; D uncertain. CDR1 and CDR2 (germline): SQVTM, ANQGSEA. The CDR3 has 14 amino acids. With 3 bases removed from V and 0 bases from J, the gap between germline ends came to 9 bases. The CDR3 nucleotides are TGCAGCGTTGAGGGTTTCCGCTCTGGAAACACCATATATTTT. It yields the protein CSVEGFRSGNTIYF.

Only a few counts were recorded for this clone. This rearrangement joins TRBV13 to TRBJ2-1, with 11 bases that match TRBD2. Germline lookup yields CDR1 PRHDT and CDR2 FYEKMQ (reference sequence). This CDR3 has 18 residues. The V segment lost 4 bases and the J segment 1 base; nucleotides outside the gene matches: 9. The CDR3 DNA reads as TGTGCCAGCAGCTCCTCATCTAGCGGGGGGAAATCCTACAATGAGCAGTTCTTC. Translation gives CASSSSSSGGKSYNEQFF.

The CDR3 nucleotides read TGCGCCAGCAGCCAAGGACCAAGGCCGGGGACCAACACTGAAGCTTTCTTT. Protein: CASSQGPRPGTNTEAFF. The V and J genes are TRBV4-1 and TRBJ1-1, with D maybe TRBD1 (5 bases). Germline V gives CDR1 MGHRA, CDR2 YSYEKL. The CDR3 is 17 residues long. Deletions cut 1 base from V and 2 bases from J, with 17 bases between.

The rearrangement links TRBV5-6 to TRBJ1-5; 9 nucleotides match TRBD1. Unmatched junction bases numbered 2, after V lost 4 bases and J lost 0 bases. This CDR3 is 15 amino acids long. CDR1 is SGHDT, CDR2 YYEEEE, per germline. In DNA, the CDR3 is TGTGCCAGCAGCGGGGGACAGGGTAGCAATCAGCCCCAGCATTTT. It yields the protein CASSGGQGSNQPQHF.

This clone was seen a handful of times. This chain links TRBV14 with TRBJ2-1; D call uncertain. CDR1 and CDR2 from the germline V gene are SGHDN and FVKESK. CDR3 length: 15 amino acids. The V and J ends lost 0 bases and 1 base respectively, with 7 bases between them. The CDR3 nucleotides are TGTGCCAGCAGCCAAGATGCGGATTCCTACAATGAGCAGTTCTTC. Its translation is CASSQDADSYNEQFF.

The chain joins TRBV7-3 to TRBJ2-5; weak D call: TRBD1 (6 bases). Per the germline V gene, CDR1 is SGHTA and CDR2 is FQGTGA. The CDR3 runs 14 residues. The germline V and J ends were trimmed by 6 bases and 5 bases, with 16 bases remaining between them. CDR3 loop: CASSRHGQGETQYF. The CDR3 coding sequence is TGTGCCAGCAGTCGGCATGGGCAGGGGGAGACCCAGTACTTC.

The chain employs TRBV5-6 and TRBJ1-2; D ambiguous. The ends were cut back, 0 bases at V and 8 bases at J, with 11 bases in the middle. Germline V gene lookup returns CDR1 SGHDT and CDR2 YYEEEE. CDR3 size: 13 residues. The CDR3 here is CASSLEAGEGYTF. DNA of the CDR3: TGTGCCAGCAGCTTGGAGGCAGGTGAGGGCTACACCTTC.